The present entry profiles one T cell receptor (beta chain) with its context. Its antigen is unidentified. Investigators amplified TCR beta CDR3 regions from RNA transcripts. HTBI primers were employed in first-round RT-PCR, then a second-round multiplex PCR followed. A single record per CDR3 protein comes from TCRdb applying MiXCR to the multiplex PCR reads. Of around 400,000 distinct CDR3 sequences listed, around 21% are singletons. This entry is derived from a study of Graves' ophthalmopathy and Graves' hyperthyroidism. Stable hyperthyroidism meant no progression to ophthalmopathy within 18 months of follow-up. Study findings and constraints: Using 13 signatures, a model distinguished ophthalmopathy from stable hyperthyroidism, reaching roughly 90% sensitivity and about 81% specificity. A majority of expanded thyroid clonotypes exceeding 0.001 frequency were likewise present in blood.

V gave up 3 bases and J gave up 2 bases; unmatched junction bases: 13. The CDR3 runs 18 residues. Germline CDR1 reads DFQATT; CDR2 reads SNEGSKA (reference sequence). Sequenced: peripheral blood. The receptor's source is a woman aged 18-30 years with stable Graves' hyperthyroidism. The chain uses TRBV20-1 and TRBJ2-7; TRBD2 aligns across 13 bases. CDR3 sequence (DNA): TGCAGTGCTAGCCAACTAGCGGGAGGGCCATCGCCCGCCTACGAGCAGTACTTC. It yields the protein CSASQLAGGPSPAYEQYF.